These 30 T cell receptor beta chains were all obtained from the same sample, sequenced in a study of Ad26.COV2.S vaccination and SARS-CoV-2 variants. Treatment given: 15 to 20 received Ad26.COV2.S at low or high dose, single or two shots; 5 received placebo; per-sample allocation not given. Day 63 after the first vaccine or placebo injection was the time point for sampling. The assay was immunoSEQ multiplex PCR, and TCRdb's table has in-frame clones only and misses some. The table lists 350,000 to 450,000 clones, around four fifths of them singletons, with approximately 7.8% in the top ten. The sequencing used peripheral blood, collected in a trial of Ad26.COV2.S vaccine versus placebo. These receptors were collected from a person aged 18 to 65 who received the Ad26.COV2.S COVID-19 vaccine or a placebo.

This clone was counted between two and nine times. J is TRBJ1-5 and V is TRBV4-1; 11 bases align to TRBD1. This CDR3 region has 17 residues. The ends lost 2 bases at V and 9 bases at J; junction bases unmatched: 12. Germline-derived CDR1 and CDR2 are MGHRA and YSYEKL. CDR3 bases: TGCGCCAGCAGCCAACCTAGGACAGGGGGCTCCCTCGGGCCCCAGCATTTT. Its protein is CASSQPRTGGSLGPQHF.

V and J are TRBV6-1 and TRBJ1-2; D may be TRBD1 (5 bases). Germline loops: CDR1 MNHNS, CDR2 SASEGT. The CDR3 spans 14 residues. V lost 2 bases, J lost 7 bases, and 14 bases lay in between. CDR3 bases: TGTGCCAGCAGTGAAACGGGGGGAAGGGGTGGCTACACCTTC. Amino acid sequence: CASSETGGRGGYTF.

The chain uses TRBV28 and TRBJ1-1; 9 nucleotides agree with TRBD1. The CDR3 is 12 residues long. Looked up from germline, CDR1 is MDHEN and CDR2 is SYDVKM. The V segment lost 6 bases and the J segment 8 bases; nucleotides outside the gene matches: 4. For the CDR3, the DNA is TGTGCCAGCAGCTCCGGGACAGGGGAAGCTTTCTTT. Amino acid sequence: CASSSGTGEAFF. Complete variable domain (other parts from reference TRBV28 and TRBJ1-1): DVKVTQSSRYLVKRTGEKVFLECVQDMDHENMFWYRQDPGLGLRLIYFSYDVKMKEKGDIPEGYSVSREKKERFSLILESASTNQTSMYLCASSSGTGEAFFGQGTRLTVV.

The chain uses TRBV6-2 or TRBV6-3 and TRBJ1-1; no reliable D call. This CDR3 comprises 13 residues. Germline values: CDR1 MNHEY, CDR2 SVGEGT. Trimming stripped 6 bases from V and 2 bases from J, with 10 bases between. The CDR3: CASSWTVNTEAFF. DNA for the CDR3: TGTGCCAGCAGCTGGACTGTAAACACTGAAGCTTTCTTT.

The DNA for the CDR3 is TGTGCCAGTAGTACCCAACAGGGGTACAATGAGCAGTTCTTC. It yields the protein CASSTQQGYNEQFF. V usage is TRBV19 and J usage is TRBJ2-1; 7 positions agree with TRBD1. The germline V gene encodes CDR1 LNHDA and CDR2 SQIVND (reference sequence). V lost 4 bases, J lost 4 bases, and 4 bases stayed unmatched. This CDR3 comprises 14 residues.

As concerns this clone: Other DNA sequences in this specimen translate into the identical CDR3. The rearrangement links TRBV5-4 to TRBJ2-7; no firm D call. Germline CDR1 reads SGHNT; CDR2 reads YYREEE (reference sequence). There are 11 residues in the CDR3. Trimming removed 0 bases from V and 5 bases from J, with 3 bases in between. CDR3 loop: CASSLVNEQYF. In nucleotides, the CDR3 is TGTGCCAGCAGCTTGGTGAACGAGCAGTACTTC. Combining the CDR3 with reference TRBV5-4 and TRBJ2-7 gives the whole variable domain ETGVTQSPTHLIKTRGQQVTLRCSSQSGHNTVSWYQQALGQGPQFIFQYYREEENGRGNFPPRFSGLQFPNYSSELNVNALELDDSALYLCASSLVNEQYFGPGTRLTVT.

The V call is TRBV28, the J call TRBJ2-7, with 7 bases lining up with TRBD1. V was clipped by 8 bases and J by 4 bases; unmatched bases: 11. There are 14 residues in the CDR3. CDR1 and CDR2 from the germline V gene are MDHEN and SYDVKM. The CDR3: CASFPATGLYEQYF. In DNA form, the CDR3 reads TGTGCCAGCTTCCCCGCGACAGGGCTTTACGAGCAGTACTTC. Together with reference TRBV28 and TRBJ2-7, the CDR3 gives the full variable domain: DVKVTQSSRYLVKRTGEKVFLECVQDMDHENMFWYRQDPGLGLRLIYFSYDVKMKEKGDIPEGYSVSREKKERFSLILESASTNQTSMYLCASFPATGLYEQYFGPGTRLTVT.

The chain links TRBV11-2 to TRBJ2-7, with TRBD1 as a possible D gene (6 bases). CDR3 length: 15 residues. CDR1 SGHAT and CDR2 FQNNGV come from the germline V gene. Trimming took off 5 bases at V and 6 bases at J, with 20 bases between the two ends. The CDR3 is CASSPHLTGRVEQYF. The DNA of the CDR3 is TGTGCCAGCAGCCCCCACCTGACAGGACGGGTCGAGCAGTACTTC.

This clone has only a few counts. The chain has TRBV28 and TRBJ1-2; the D is unclear. Trimming took off 2 bases at V and 2 bases at J, with 3 bases between the two ends. Germline loops: CDR1 MDHEN, CDR2 SYDVKM. The CDR3 length is 12 residues. CDR3 loop: CASSLGNYGYTF. DNA of the CDR3: TGTGCCAGCAGTTTAGGGAACTATGGCTACACCTTC.

The chain recombines TRBV5-6 with TRBJ2-1; D remains ambiguous. V lost 0 bases and J 2 bases, leaving 9 bases between the germline ends. The germline V gene encodes CDR1 SGHDT and CDR2 YYEEEE. The CDR3 loop spans 15 amino acids. CDR3 sequence (DNA): TGTGCCAGCAGCTTGGGACCCTATACCTACAATGAGCAGTTCTTC. This codes for CASSLGPYTYNEQFF.

This clone has only a few counts. The chain is built from TRBV27 and TRBJ1-2; 7 nucleotides line up with TRBD1. V was pared by 5 bases and J by 4 bases, with 7 bases of the junction left unmatched. The CDR3 has 14 amino acids. Germline values: CDR1 MNHEY, CDR2 SMNVEV (reference sequence). The CDR3 sequence is CASSPRGGLYGYTF. DNA of the CDR3: TGTGCCAGCAGTCCTCGAGGGGGCCTCTATGGCTACACCTTC.

The rearrangement uses TRBV9 and TRBJ1-1; D is unresolved. The V gene lost 0 bases and the J gene lost 1 base, with 7 bases spanning the gap. CDR1 is SGDLS and CDR2 is YYNGEE in the germline V gene. The CDR3 covers 14 residues. The CDR3 coding sequence is TGTGCCAGCAGCGTAGATTTCGGGAACACTGAAGCTTTCTTT. Residues: CASSVDFGNTEAFF.

The chain couples TRBV4-1 to TRBJ2-7; TRBD2 agrees at 9 bases. Germline CDR1 and CDR2: MGHRA and YSYEKL. The CDR3 covers 15 residues. With V trimmed by 2 bases and J by 9 bases, 11 bases remained unmatched. CDR3 region: CASSQFSGGPRAQYF. Written as DNA, the CDR3 is TGCGCCAGCAGCCAATTTAGCGGGGGCCCTCGCGCGCAGTACTTC.

This clone appeared a single time. The rearrangement joins TRBV19 to TRBJ1-5, with 11 positions matching TRBD1. J was trimmed by 3 bases and V by 11 bases; bases with no gene match: 6. Germline V lookup: CDR1 LNHDA, CDR2 SQIVND (reference sequence). The CDR3 has 14 amino acids. CDR3 residues: CAGGQGATNQPQHF. The CDR3, as DNA: TGTGCCGGCGGACAGGGGGCCACCAATCAGCCCCAGCATTTT.

The chain recombines TRBV5-6 with TRBJ2-2, with 9 positions matching TRBD2. Trimming at V came to 4 bases and at J to 5 bases, leaving 6 bases not matched to a gene. The CDR3 is 15 amino acids. Germline-derived CDR1 and CDR2 are SGHDT and YYEEEE. The chain's CDR3 is CASSPTSGVTGELFF. The CDR3 nucleotides read TGTGCCAGCAGCCCGACTAGCGGAGTTACCGGGGAGCTGTTTTTT. Variable domain in full (rest from reference TRBV5-6 and TRBJ2-2): DAGVTQSPTHLIKTRGQQVTLRCSPKSGHDTVSWYQQALGQGPQFIFQYYEEEERQRGNFPDRFSGHQFPNYSSELNVNALLLGDSALYLCASSPTSGVTGELFFGEGSRLTVL.

This clone was recorded only once. This rearrangement joins TRBV6-5 to TRBJ1-1; D is possibly TRBD1 (6 bases). V lost 6 bases to trimming and J lost 12 bases, with 20 bases between them. The CDR3 is 13 residues long. Germline CDR1 is MNHEY and CDR2 is SVGAGI. The CDR3 is CASSQGGGRRTFF. The CDR3 DNA reads TGTGCCAGCAGCCAAGGGGGGGGAAGGAGGACTTTCTTT.

The chain links TRBV21-1 to TRBJ2-1. TRBV21-1 corresponds to a pseudogene. This CDR3 is built from 15 residues. The CDR3 here is CASSKRDWDGREQFF. CDR3 in DNA: TGTGCCAGCAGCAAAAGGGATTGGGACGGCCGGGAGCAGTTCTTC.

The J gene is TRBJ2-7, the V gene TRBV20-1; TRBD2 matches 13 bases. CDR3 length: 15 residues. Looked up from germline, CDR1 is DFQATT and CDR2 is SNEGSKA (reference sequence). With 3 bases clipped from V and 9 bases from J, the junction kept 11 bases outside the gene matches. CDR3 DNA sequence: TGCAGTGCTAGTCAGGGGACTAGCGGGACGAAAGGGCAGTACTTC. Encoded protein: CSASQGTSGTKGQYF.

This chain uses TRBV5-1 with TRBJ1-2, with D uncertain. In germline, CDR1 is SGHRS, CDR2 YFSETQ. The CDR3 has 14 amino acids. V was clipped by 4 bases and J by 8 bases, with 18 bases between them. The CDR3 spells CASSLRHGEDGYTF. In DNA form, the CDR3 reads TGCGCCAGCAGCCTAAGACACGGGGAGGACGGCTACACCTTC.

J is TRBJ2-7 and V is TRBV4-3; 7 bases map to TRBD1. Germline V gene data show CDR1 as LGHNA and CDR2 as YSLEER. The CDR3 totals 14 residues. V dropped 3 bases and J dropped 4; count of bases not matched to a gene: 6. The CDR3 loop reads CASSQRTGSYEQYF. For the CDR3, the DNA is TGCGCCAGCAGCCAGAGGACAGGCTCGTACGAGCAGTACTTC.

The rearrangement links TRBV7-6 to TRBJ2-7; the match to TRBD2 covers 7 bases. The V gene end was trimmed by 5 bases and the J gene end by 5 bases; junction bases not matched to a gene: 18. CDR3 length: 17 amino acids. The germline gives CDR1 SGHVS, CDR2 FNYEAQ. CDR3 sequence: CASSPFVTSRAADEQYF. The CDR3 DNA reads as TGTGCCAGCAGCCCTTTCGTGACTAGCAGGGCCGCCGACGAGCAGTACTTC.

The rearrangement links TRBV13 to TRBJ2-2; D unresolved. Germline V gene data show CDR1 as PRHDT and CDR2 as FYEKMQ (reference sequence). V was shortened by 1 base and J by 6 bases, with 3 bases between the two germline ends. The CDR3 runs to 12 residues. The CDR3 loop is CASSLVAGELFF. In DNA form, the CDR3 reads TGTGCCAGCAGCTTAGTAGCCGGGGAGCTGTTTTTT.

The rearrangement links TRBV12-2 to TRBJ1-2; the table's D gene call, TRBD1, was not cross checked with the DNA. TRBV12-2 constitutes a pseudogene. This CDR3 has 15 residues. CDR3 coding DNA: TGTGCAAGTCGCGAACAGGAGACGCCGAACTATGGCTACACCTTC. Translating it yields CASREQETPNYGYTF.

The chain recombines TRBV6-2 or TRBV6-3 with TRBJ2-4; 7 nucleotides agree with TRBD2. The CDR3 has 15 residues. Unmatched junction bases numbered 9, after V lost 4 bases and J lost 6 bases. Germline CDR1 reads MNHEY; CDR2 reads SVGEGT. The CDR3 protein is CASSSTVRGLNIQYF. The CDR3 bases are TGTGCCAGCAGTTCGACGGTGCGGGGGTTAAACATTCAGTACTTC.

This clone occurred a few times. J is TRBJ2-7 and V is TRBV11-2; D unclear. V dropped 5 bases and J dropped 7 bases, with 18 bases sitting between them. The CDR3 is 14 residues long. Germline-derived CDR1 and CDR2 are SGHAT and FQNNGV. This CDR3 is CASSASPSLVEQYF. CDR3 in DNA: TGTGCCAGCAGCGCGTCGCCCAGCTTAGTGGAGCAGTACTTC.

V is TRBV19 and J is TRBJ2-1, with TRBD2 matching 12 bases. Looked up from germline, CDR1 is LNHDA and CDR2 is SQIVND (reference sequence). This CDR3 has 14 residues. J gave up 15 bases and V 3 bases, and 9 bases lay outside the gene matches. The CDR3 nucleotides are TGTGCCAGTAGTATTGCTAGCGGGGGGGCCCGCGCGTTCTTC. Translation gives CASSIASGGARAFF.

V is TRBV18 and J is TRBJ2-7, with 8 nucleotides matching TRBD1. Germline CDR1 is KGHSH and CDR2 is LQKENI. V lost 5 bases, J lost 5 bases, and 11 bases stayed unmatched. This CDR3 is built from 15 residues. Here the CDR3 reads CASSSTQTGANEQYF. CDR3 bases: TGTGCCAGCTCATCAACACAGACAGGGGCGAACGAGCAGTACTTC.

In DNA form, the CDR3 reads TGTGCCAGCAGCCCTCAGGGGGACAGGGCCGAGCAGTACTTC. Protein: CASSPQGDRAEQYF. The V gene is TRBV7-9, the J gene TRBJ2-7; 9 nucleotides match TRBD1. Losses at the gene ends were 5 bases for V and 6 bases for J; bases not matched to a gene: 8. Germline V lookup: CDR1 SEHNR, CDR2 FQNEAQ (reference sequence). The CDR3 covers 14 residues.

CDR3 loop: CARSLPLSHTGELFF. CDR3 sequence (DNA): TGTGCCAGAAGCTTGCCATTATCGCACACCGGGGAGCTGTTTTTT. V and J are TRBV5-3 and TRBJ2-2; D is unresolved. TRBV5-3 is an open reading frame whose function is uncertain. This CDR3 is 15 amino acids long. V was cut by 1 base and J by 3 bases, with 10 bases left in between.

The genes are TRBV21-1 and TRBJ1-1. TRBV21-1 is designated a pseudogene. There are 14 residues in the CDR3. The CDR3 sequence: CASSKLEQNTEAFF. CDR3 coding DNA: TGTGCCAGCAGCAAACTCGAGCAGAACACTGAAGCTTTCTTT.